Reported below is one TCR beta chain. Its specificity is unknown. Method: immunoSEQ multiplex PCR; TCRdb's copy keeps in-frame clones and lacks some. The table shows 90,000 or so clones, with just under 80% occurring only once. The time point: cycle 4 day 1 (C4D1), after 6 weeks of nivolumab. Autologous stem cell transplantation was followed by relapse in every patient, and brentuximab vedotin exposure varied. The source of the sample is a study of PD-1 blockade in classical Hodgkin lymphoma. Study as a whole: Patients received nivolumab 3 mg/kg intravenously every 2 weeks.

Points from the study as a whole: The diversity seen at baseline in complete responders resembled that of newly diagnosed patients.

The TCR sequence derives from a human donor with classical Hodgkin lymphoma. Sequencing used peripheral blood mononuclear cells (PBMCs), obtained before the fourth cycle of nivolumab.

Here the CDR3 DNA reads TGTGCCATCAGGCGGGAGGGAGAGGAAAAACTGTTTTTT. Amino acids: CAIRREGEEKLFF. V is TRBV10-3 and J is TRBJ1-4; no clear D gene. CDR1 is ENHRY, CDR2 SYGVKD, per germline. With 6 bases removed from V and 8 bases from J, the gap between germline ends came to 13 bases. This CDR3 region has 13 residues.